Sequencing of this TCR beta chain was carried out in a study of siplizumab effects on memory and regulatory T cells. Study results and caveats: Siplizumab conditions gave an average of approximately 70% Treg-derived mappable alloreactive CD4+ clones, versus 25% to 30% for controls.

Researchers sequenced unstimulated naive, memory, effector memory and TEMRA subsets in a few donor pairs. Using immunoSEQ multiplex PCR, the repertoire was profiled, and TCRdb retains in-frame clones only, with some absent. The sample comprises around 58,000 clones, roughly 80% of which are singletons, and more than 3.5% rests with the top ten. Concerning this clone: Its antigen remains unidentified.

The CDR3 is 17 residues long. Germline V CDR1 and CDR2: SNHLY, FYNNEI. V shed 6 bases and J shed 5 bases, with 25 bases lying between them. The V gene is TRBV2, the J gene TRBJ2-5; possible D gene TRBD1, 6 bases. Sequencing was done on a sample of memory CD4+ T cells sorted from blood. The TCR originated in a human donor in good health. The CDR3 nucleotides are TGTGCCAGCAGGACTCAGACAGTAGGGGGATGGTGGGAGACCCAGTACTTC. Protein product: CASRTQTVGGWWETQYF.